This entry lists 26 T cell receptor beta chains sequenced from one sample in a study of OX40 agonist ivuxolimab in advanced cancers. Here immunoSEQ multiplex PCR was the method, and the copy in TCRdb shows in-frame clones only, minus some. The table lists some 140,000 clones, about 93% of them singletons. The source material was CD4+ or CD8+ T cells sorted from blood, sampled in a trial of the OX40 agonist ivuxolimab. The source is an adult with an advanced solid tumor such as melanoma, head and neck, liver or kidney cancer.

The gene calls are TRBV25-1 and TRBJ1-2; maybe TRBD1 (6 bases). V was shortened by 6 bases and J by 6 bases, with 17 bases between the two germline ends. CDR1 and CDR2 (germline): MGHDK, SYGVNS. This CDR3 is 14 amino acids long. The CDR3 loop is CASSLPGTSHGYTF. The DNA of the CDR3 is TGTGCCAGCAGCCTACCCGGGACATCGCATGGCTACACCTTC.

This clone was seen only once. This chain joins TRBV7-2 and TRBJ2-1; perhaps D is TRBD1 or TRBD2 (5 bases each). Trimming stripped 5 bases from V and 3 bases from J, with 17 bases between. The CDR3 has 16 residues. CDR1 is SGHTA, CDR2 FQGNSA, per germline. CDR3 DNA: TGTGCCAGCAGCACCCGGGACGGCGGGTTCTACAATGAGCAGTTCTTC. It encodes CASSTRDGGFYNEQFF.

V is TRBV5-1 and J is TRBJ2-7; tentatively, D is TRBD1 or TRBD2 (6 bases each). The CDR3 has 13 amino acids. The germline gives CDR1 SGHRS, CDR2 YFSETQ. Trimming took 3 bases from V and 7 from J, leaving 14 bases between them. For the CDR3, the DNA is TGCGCCAGCAGCTCGTGGGGGGCTGGGGAGCAGTACTTC. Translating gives CASSSWGAGEQYF.

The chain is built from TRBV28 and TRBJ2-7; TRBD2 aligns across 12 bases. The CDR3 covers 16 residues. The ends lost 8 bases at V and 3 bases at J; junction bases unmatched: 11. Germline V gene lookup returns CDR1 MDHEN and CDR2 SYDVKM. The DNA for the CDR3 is TGTGCCAGCCGACTAGCGGGAGTGGGAAGGGGCTACGAGCAGTACTTC. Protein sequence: CASRLAGVGRGYEQYF.

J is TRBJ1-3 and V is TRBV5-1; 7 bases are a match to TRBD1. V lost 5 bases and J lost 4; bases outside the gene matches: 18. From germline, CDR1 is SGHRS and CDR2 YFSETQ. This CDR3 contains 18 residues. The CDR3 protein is CASRPPETGKEPGNTIYF. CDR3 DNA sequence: TGCGCCAGCAGACCACCAGAGACAGGGAAGGAGCCAGGAAACACCATATATTTT.

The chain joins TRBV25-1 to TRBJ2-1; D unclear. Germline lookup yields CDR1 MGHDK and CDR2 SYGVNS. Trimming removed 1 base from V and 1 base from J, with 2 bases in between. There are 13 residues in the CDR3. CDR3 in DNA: TGTGCCAGCAGTGAATGGTCCTACAATGAGCAGTTCTTC. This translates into CASSEWSYNEQFF. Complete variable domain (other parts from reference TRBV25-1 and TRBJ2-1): EADIYQTPRYLVIGTGKKITLECSQTMGHDKMYWYQQDPGMELHLIHYSYGVNSTEKGDLSSESTVSRIRTEHFPLTLESARPSHTSQYLCASSEWSYNEQFFGPGTRLTVL.

The CDR3 here is CASTGVITNEKLFF. The CDR3 coding sequence is TGTGCCAGCACCGGGGTTATAACTAATGAAAAACTGTTTTTT. The chain has TRBV6-1 and TRBJ1-4; no firm D call. In germline, CDR1 is MNHNS, CDR2 SASEGT. The CDR3 has 14 amino acids. Trimming cost V 7 bases and J 1 base, with 10 bases left between them.

The CDR3 DNA reads TGTGCCAGCAGTGAAGCGCGGGGATTGGGCACTGAAGCTTTCTTT. Translation: CASSEARGLGTEAFF. The J gene is TRBJ1-1, the V gene TRBV6-1; no clear D. Trimming left V 0 bases short and J 4 bases short, with 12 bases between. There are 15 residues in the CDR3. Germline CDR1 is MNHNS and CDR2 is SASEGT.

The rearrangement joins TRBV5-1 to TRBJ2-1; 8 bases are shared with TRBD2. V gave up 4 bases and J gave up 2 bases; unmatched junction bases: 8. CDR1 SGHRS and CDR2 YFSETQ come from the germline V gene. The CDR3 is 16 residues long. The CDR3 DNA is TGCGCCAGCAGCCCCCGCGGGGGGACCACCTACAATGAGCAGTTCTTC. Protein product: CASSPRGGTTYNEQFF.

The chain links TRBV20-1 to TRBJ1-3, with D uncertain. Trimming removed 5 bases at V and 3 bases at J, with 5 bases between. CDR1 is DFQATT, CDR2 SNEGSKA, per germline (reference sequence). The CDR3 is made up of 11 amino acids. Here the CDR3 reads CSAPYGNTIYF. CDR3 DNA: TGCAGTGCTCCGTATGGAAACACCATATATTTT.

The CDR3 DNA reads TGTGCCAGCTCACCTGGATTTGGGTCGACCCAGTACTTC. Translating gives CASSPGFGSTQYF. This chain links TRBV18 with TRBJ2-5; D is undetermined. Trimming removed 3 bases at V and 7 bases at J, with 12 bases between. This CDR3 has 13 amino acids. Germline CDR1 is KGHSH and CDR2 is LQKENI.

The DNA of the CDR3 is TGTGCCAGCAGGCCCCCAATCATAACCCGGAGGACAGGGGGGACTGAAGCTTTCTTT. Translated, it gives CASRPPIITRRTGGTEAFF. This chain joins TRBV7-9 and TRBJ1-1; 10 positions agree with TRBD1. This CDR3 has 19 residues. Germline CDR1 SEHNR, CDR2 FQNEAQ (reference sequence). Trimming at V came to 6 bases and at J to 5 bases, leaving 21 bases not matched to a gene.

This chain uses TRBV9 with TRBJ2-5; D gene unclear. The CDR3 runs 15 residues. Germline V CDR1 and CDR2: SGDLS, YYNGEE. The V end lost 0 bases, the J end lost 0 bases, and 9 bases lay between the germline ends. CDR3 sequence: CASSVAGPNQETQYF. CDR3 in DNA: TGTGCCAGCAGCGTAGCTGGGCCAAACCAAGAGACCCAGTACTTC.

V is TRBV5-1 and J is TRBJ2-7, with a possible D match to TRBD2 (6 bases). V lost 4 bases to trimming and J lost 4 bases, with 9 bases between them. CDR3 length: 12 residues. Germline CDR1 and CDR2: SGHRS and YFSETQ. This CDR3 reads CASSRGGYEQYF. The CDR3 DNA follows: TGCGCCAGCAGCCGGGGAGGTTACGAGCAGTACTTC.

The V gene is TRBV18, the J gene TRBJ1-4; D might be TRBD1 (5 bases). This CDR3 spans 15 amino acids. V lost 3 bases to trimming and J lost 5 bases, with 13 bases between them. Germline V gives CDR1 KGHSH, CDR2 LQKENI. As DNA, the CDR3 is TGTGCCAGCTCACCGGGGGTGGGCTCGAATGAAAAACTGTTTTTT. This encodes CASSPGVGSNEKLFF.

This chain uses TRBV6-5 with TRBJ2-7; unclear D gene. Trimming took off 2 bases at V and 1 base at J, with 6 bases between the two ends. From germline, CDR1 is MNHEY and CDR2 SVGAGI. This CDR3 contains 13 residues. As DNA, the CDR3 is TGTGCCAGCAGTTACGGGCAGTCCTACGAGCAGTACTTC. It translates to CASSYGQSYEQYF.

The CDR3 DNA sequence: TGCGCCAGCACCTCCGGGTGGGCCGGGGAGCTGTTTTTT. Translated, it gives CASTSGWAGELFF. V usage is TRBV5-1 and J usage is TRBJ2-2; D is unclear. CDR3 length equals 13 residues. The germline V gene has CDR1 SGHRS and CDR2 YFSETQ. The V end lost 6 bases, the J end lost 6 bases, and 12 bases lay between the germline ends. The whole variable domain, remainder taken from reference TRBV5-1 and TRBJ2-2, is KAGVTQTPRYLIKTRGQQVTLSCSPISGHRSVSWYQQTPGQGLQFLFEYFSETQRNKGNFPGRFSGRQFSNSRSEMNVSTLELGDSALYLCASTSGWAGELFFGEGSRLTVL.

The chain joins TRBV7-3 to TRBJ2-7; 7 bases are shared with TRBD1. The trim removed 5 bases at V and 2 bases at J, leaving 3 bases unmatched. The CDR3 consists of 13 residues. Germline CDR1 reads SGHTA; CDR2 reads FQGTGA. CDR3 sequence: CASSLGTAYEQYF. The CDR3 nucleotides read TGTGCCAGCAGCCTCGGGACAGCCTACGAGCAGTACTTC. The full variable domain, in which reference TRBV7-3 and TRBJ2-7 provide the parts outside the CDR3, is GAGVSQTPSNKVTEKGKYVELRCDPISGHTALYWYRQSLGQGPEFLIYFQGTGAADDSGLPNDRFFAVRPEGSVSTLKIQRTERGDSAVYLCASSLGTAYEQYFGPGTRLTVT.

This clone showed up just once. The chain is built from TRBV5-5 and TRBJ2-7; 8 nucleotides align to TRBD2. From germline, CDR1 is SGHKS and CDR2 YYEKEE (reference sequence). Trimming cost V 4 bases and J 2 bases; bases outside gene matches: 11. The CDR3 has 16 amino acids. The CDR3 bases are TGTGCCAGCAGCACAGGACCGAGCGGGAGTCCCTACGAGCAGTACTTC. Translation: CASSTGPSGSPYEQYF.

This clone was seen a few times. CDR3 sequence reads: CASSIAGGSGYTF. The CDR3, as DNA: TGTGCCAGTAGTATAGCAGGGGGCAGTGGCTACACCTTC. J is TRBJ1-2 and V is TRBV19; 8 positions match TRBD1. This CDR3 comprises 13 residues. CDR1 LNHDA and CDR2 SQIVND come from the germline V gene (reference sequence). J lost 7 bases, V lost 1 base, and 2 bases had no gene match. The entire variable domain, with the rest obtained from reference TRBV19 and TRBJ1-2, is as follows: DGGITQSPKYLFRKEGQNVTLSCEQNLNHDAMYWYRQDPGQGLRLIYYSQIVNDFQKGDIAEGYSVSREKKESFPLTVTSAQKNPTAFYLCASSIAGGSGYTFGSGTRLTVV.

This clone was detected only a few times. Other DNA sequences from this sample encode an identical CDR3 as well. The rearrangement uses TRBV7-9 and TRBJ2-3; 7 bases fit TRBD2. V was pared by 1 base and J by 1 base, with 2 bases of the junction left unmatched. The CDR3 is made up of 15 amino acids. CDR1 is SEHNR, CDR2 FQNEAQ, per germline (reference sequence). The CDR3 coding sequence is TGTGCCAGCAGCTTAGGGGCGGGGGGCACAGATACGCAGTATTTT. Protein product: CASSLGAGGTDTQYF.

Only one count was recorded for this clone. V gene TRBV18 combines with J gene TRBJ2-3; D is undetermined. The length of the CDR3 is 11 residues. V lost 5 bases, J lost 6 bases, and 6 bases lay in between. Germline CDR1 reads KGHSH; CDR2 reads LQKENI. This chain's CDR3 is CASSEMDTQYF. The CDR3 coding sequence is TGTGCCAGCTCAGAAATGGATACGCAGTATTTT.

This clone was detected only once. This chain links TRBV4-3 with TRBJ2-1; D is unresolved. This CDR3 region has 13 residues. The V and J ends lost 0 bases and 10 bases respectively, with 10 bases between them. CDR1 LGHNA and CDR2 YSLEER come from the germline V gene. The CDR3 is CASSQDRVGEQFF. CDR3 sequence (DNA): TGCGCCAGCAGCCAAGATAGGGTGGGAGAGCAGTTCTTC.

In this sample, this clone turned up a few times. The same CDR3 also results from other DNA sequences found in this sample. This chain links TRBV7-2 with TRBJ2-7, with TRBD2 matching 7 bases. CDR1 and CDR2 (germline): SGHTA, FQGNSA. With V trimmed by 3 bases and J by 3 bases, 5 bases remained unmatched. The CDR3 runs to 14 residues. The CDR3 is CASSLSGDGYEQYF. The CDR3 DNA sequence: TGTGCCAGCAGCTTGAGCGGGGATGGCTACGAGCAGTACTTC.

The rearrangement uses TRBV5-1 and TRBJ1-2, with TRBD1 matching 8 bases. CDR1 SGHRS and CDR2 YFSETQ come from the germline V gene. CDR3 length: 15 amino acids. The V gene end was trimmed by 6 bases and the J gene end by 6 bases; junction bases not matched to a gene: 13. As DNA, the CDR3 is TGCGCCAGCACCTCCGACAGGGGACAGATCGATGGCTACACCTTC. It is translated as CASTSDRGQIDGYTF.

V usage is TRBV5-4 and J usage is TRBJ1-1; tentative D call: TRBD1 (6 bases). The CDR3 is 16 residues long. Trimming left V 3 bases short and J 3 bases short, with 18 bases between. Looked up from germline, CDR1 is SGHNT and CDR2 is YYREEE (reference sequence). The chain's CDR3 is CASSSHSTGIYTEAFF. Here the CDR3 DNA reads TGTGCCAGCAGCTCCCATTCGACAGGAATTTACACTGAAGCTTTCTTT. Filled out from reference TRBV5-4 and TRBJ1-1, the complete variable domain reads ETGVTQSPTHLIKTRGQQVTLRCSSQSGHNTVSWYQQALGQGPQFIFQYYREEENGRGNFPPRFSGLQFPNYSSELNVNALELDDSALYLCASSSHSTGIYTEAFFGQGTRLTVV.